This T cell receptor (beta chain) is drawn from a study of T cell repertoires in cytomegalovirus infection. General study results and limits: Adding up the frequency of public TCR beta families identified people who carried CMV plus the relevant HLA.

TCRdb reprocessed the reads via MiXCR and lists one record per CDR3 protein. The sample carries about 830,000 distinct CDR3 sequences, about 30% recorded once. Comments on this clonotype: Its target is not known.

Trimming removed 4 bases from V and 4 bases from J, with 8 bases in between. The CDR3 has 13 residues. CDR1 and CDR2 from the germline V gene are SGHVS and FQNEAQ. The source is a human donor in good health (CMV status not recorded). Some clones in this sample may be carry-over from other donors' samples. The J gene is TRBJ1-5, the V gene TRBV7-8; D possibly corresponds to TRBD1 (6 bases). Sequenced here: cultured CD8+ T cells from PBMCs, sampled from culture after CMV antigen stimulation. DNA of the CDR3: TGTGCCAGCAGCTACGGACAGAATCAGCCCCAGCATTTT. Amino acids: CASSYGQNQPQHF.